This paragraph covers one TCR beta chain sequence. The antigen is undetermined. The data originate from a study of T cells after posttransplantation cyclophosphamide. General study results and limits: Blood and skin or GI T cell repertoires showed limited TRB overlap.

CDR3 length equals 18 residues. CDR1 is SGHAT, CDR2 FQNNGV, per germline. Germline trimming cut 5 bases from V and 2 bases from J; bases unmatched to any gene: 14. The assay was immunoSEQ multiplex PCR, and TCRdb's table has in-frame clones only and misses some. The table records 45,000 or so clones, about 91% of them present only once. On the day of bone marrow donation, the related graft donor provided peripheral blood. V and J are TRBV11-2 and TRBJ2-3; 9 bases agree with TRBD2. The sequence was obtained from a woman in her 50s in good health and a related stem cell transplant donor. The sample comprised PBMCs. The CDR3 region has the DNA TGTGCCAGCAGCCTTCGGGGGGTGCGGGGGGGACACACAGATACGCAGTATTTT. This translates into CASSLRGVRGGHTDTQYF. The full variable domain, its missing parts supplied by reference TRBV11-2 and TRBJ2-3, is EAGVAQSPRYKIIEKRQSVAFWCNPISGHATLYWYQQILGQGPKLLIQFQNNGVVDDSQLPKDRFSAERLKGVDSTLKIQPAKLEDSAVYLCASSLRGVRGGHTDTQYFGPGTRLTVL.